This T cell receptor (beta chain) was identified during a study of blood T cell repertoires in COVID-19 (dated by TCRdb to between 2020 and 2021). For the wider study: Collaborator samples came from the United States, Italy and Spain and covered acute and convalescent phases of COVID-19. The material from the prospective study consisted of cDNA or gDNA derived from T cells, B-cell-depleted T cells, or PBMCs. The dataset comprised deeply sampled blood TCRbeta repertoires from subjects exposed to, actively infected with, or recovered from COVID-19. The repertoires were released in a freely available public database intended as a resource for research on the immune response to SARS-CoV-2. Samples were obtained from the ongoing ImmuneRACE study (first 160 participants) and from over 1,000 subjects provided by 6 global collaborators. A de-identified subject ID, COVID-19 status, age in years and sex were almost always included in the sample metadata. Where available, HLA class I and class II types were taken from metadata supplied by the sample provider and were not determined by assay-based typing.

TCRbeta CDR3 regions were amplified from genomic DNA using the immunoSEQ Assay, a bias-controlled multiplex PCR. Per the authors' processing: Within the assay, amplification of reference gene primers was used to estimate how many nucleated cells each sample contained. To quantify the absolute abundance of each unique TCRbeta CDR3 rearrangement, sequence reads were collapsed and filtered. For each sample, productive Simpson clonality was calculated as the square root of Simpson's diversity index over productive rearrangements. TCRdb obtained this table from immuneACCESS and retained in-frame rearrangements with V and J assigned. These tables miss some clones; where compared with another copy, unresolved V genes account for less than half of the shortfall, and the remainder is unexplained. That table is the source of V, J and clone size, and D and trimming were worked out from the DNA. Counted in this sample were roughly 250,000 clones; 84% of them appeared once. The ten top clones hold roughly 4% of the sample.

Whole blood was collected in K2EDTA tubes by collaborating institutions according to the institutions' own protocols. For TCRbeta analysis, collaborators shipped samples in one of three forms: frozen whole blood, isolated PBMCs, or DNA extracted from either of those sample types. Inclusive of the bounding cysteine and phenylalanine, the CDR3 is 14 residues long. Of all the DNA, just the CDR3 is kept, 42 bases in frame from base 1. V loses 5 bases of germline sequence and J loses 5 bases, and the interval between the two ends is 15 bases. Taken from the germline V gene, the CDR1 and CDR2 loops are SGHVS and FQNEAQ. Study-wide findings and limitations: The quantity of clinical and demographic metadata differed by source and by participant and was supplied without curation.

On this clone itself: It has no known antigen specificity. Within one base of it there is no much larger clone, and no base qualities were kept.

Rearrangement joined TRBV7-8 to TRBJ1-1; tentative D gene TRBD1, with 5 bases matching. This clonotype was obtained from a man over 45 with acute or convalescent COVID-19. Sequenced: peripheral blood. In nucleotides, the sequence is TGTGCCAGCAGCGACAGACACGGTGGGACTGAAGCTTTCTTT. Its translation is CASSDRHGGTEAFF. When the CDR3 is completed using the reference TRBV7-8 and TRBJ1-1 genes on either side, the full variable domain is GAGVSQSPRYKVAKRGQDVALRCDPISGHVSLFWYQQALGQGPEFLTYFQNEAQLDKSGLPSDRFFAERPEGSVSTLKIQRTQQEDSAVYLCASSDRHGGTEAFFGQGTRLTVV.